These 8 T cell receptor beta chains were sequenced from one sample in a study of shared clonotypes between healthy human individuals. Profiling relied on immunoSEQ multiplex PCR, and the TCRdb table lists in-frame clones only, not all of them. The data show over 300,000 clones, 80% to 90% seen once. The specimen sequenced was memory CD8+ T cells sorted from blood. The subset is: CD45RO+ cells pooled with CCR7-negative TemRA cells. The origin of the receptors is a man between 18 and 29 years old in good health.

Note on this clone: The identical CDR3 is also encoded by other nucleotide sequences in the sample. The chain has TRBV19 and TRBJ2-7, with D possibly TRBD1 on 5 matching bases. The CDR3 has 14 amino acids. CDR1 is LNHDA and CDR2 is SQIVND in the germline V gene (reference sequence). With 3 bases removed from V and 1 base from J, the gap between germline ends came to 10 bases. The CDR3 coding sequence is TGTGCCAGTAGTATTAGGGGAAGTTCCTACGAGCAGTACTTC. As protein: CASSIRGSSYEQYF.

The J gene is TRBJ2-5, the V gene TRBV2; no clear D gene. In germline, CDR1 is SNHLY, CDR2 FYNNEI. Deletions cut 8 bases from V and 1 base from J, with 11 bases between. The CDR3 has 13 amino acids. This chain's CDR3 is CASEGPSQETQYF. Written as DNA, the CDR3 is TGTGCCAGCGAAGGACCCTCCCAAGAGACCCAGTACTTC. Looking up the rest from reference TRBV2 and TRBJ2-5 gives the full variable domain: EPEVTQTPSHQVTQMGQEVILRCVPISNHLYFYWYRQILGQKVEFLVSFYNNEISEKSEIFDDQFSVERPDGSNFTLKIRSTKLEDSAMYFCASEGPSQETQYFGPGTRLLVL.

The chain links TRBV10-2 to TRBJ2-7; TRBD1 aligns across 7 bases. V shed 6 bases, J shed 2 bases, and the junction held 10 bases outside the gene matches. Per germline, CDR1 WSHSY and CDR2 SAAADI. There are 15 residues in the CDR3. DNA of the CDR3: TGCGCCAGCAGCACGGGGTGGGGACAGACCTACGAGCAGTACTTC. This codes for CASSTGWGQTYEQYF.

The CDR3 DNA follows: TGTGCCAGCAGTGGATGGCCTACTACTCTAGGGGAGCTGTTTTTT. This translates into CASSGWPTTLGELFF. The chain employs TRBV6-1 and TRBJ2-2; D is uncertain. The CDR3 runs 15 residues. Germline CDR1 MNHNS, CDR2 SASEGT. Trimming left V 4 bases short and J 8 bases short, with 17 bases between.

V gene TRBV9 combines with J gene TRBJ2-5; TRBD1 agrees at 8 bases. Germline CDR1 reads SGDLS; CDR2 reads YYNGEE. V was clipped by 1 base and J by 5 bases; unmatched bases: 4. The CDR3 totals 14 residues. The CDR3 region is CASSVSNRGETQYF. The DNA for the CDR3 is TGTGCCAGCAGCGTATCGAACAGGGGGGAGACCCAGTACTTC.

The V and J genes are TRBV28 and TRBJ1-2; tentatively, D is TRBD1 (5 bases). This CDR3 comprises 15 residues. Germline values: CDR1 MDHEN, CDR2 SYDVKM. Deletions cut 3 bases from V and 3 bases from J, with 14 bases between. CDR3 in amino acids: CASSFSGTVYYGYTF. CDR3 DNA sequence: TGTGCCAGCAGTTTTTCCGGGACCGTCTACTATGGCTACACCTTC.

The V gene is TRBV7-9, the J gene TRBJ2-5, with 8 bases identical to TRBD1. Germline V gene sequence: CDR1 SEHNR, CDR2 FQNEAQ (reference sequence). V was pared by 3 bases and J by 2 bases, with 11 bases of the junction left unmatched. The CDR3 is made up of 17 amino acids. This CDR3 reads CASSFGWADRGQETQYF. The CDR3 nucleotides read TGTGCCAGCAGCTTCGGTTGGGCCGACAGGGGACAAGAGACCCAGTACTTC.

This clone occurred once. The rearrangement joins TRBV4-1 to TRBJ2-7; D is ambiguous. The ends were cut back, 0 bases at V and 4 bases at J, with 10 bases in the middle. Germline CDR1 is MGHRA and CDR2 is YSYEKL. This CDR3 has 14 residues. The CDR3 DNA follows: TGCGCCAGCAGCCAAGAAAGGGAATATTACGAGCAGTACTTC. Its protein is CASSQEREYYEQYF.